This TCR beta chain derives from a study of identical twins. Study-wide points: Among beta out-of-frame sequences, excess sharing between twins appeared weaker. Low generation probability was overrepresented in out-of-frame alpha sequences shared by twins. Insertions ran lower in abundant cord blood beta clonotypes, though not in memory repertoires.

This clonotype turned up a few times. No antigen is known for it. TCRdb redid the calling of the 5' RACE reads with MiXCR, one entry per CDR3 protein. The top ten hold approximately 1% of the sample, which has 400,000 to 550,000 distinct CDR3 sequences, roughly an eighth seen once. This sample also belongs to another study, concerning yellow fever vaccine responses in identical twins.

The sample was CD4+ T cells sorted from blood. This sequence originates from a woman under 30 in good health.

CDR3 amino acids: CASSRGVNTGELFF. CDR3 nucleotide sequence: TGTGCCAGCTCACGCGGGGTCAACACCGGGGAGCTGTTTTTT. This chain joins TRBV18 and TRBJ2-2; possible D gene TRBD2, 6 bases. V shed 4 bases and J shed 2 bases, with 8 bases lying between them. This CDR3 contains 14 residues. Germline values: CDR1 KGHSH, CDR2 LQKENI.